The rows below give T cell receptor beta chains drawn from one sample of a study of cytomegalovirus exposure and HLA in healthy donors. Only in-frame clones appear in the TCRdb table, and some are missing; sequencing was by immunoSEQ multiplex PCR. Of over 200,000 clones in the sample, 88% were seen once. Sequences were obtained from PBMCs. The receptors stem from a woman under 30 in good health and CMV-seronegative. Each CDR3 is given with its conserved first and last residue. The D gene is left open where the match is weak. Clone size, where shown, is once, few, many, or a class for clones that have expanded.

TRBV27	TRBD2	-	TRBJ2-1	CASSLSGAGGEQFF	TGTGCCAGCAGTTTATCCGGGGCGGGGGGTGAGCAGTTCTTC
TRBV5-5	-	-	TRBJ1-5	CASSLRDRDYSNQPQHF	TGTGCCAGCAGCTTGCGCGACAGAGATTATAGCAATCAGCCCCAGCATTTT
TRBV5-6	TRBD1	-	TRBJ1-1	CASSLQGFRNTEAFF	TGTGCCAGCAGCTTACAGGGGTTTCGGAACACTGAAGCTTTCTTT
TRBV11-2	TRBD2	-	TRBJ2-1	CASSLLPGTKNHNEQFF	TGTGCCAGCAGCTTACTTCCCGGGACTAAAAACCACAATGAGCAGTTCTTC
TRBV4-2	-	-	TRBJ2-2	CASSQESSGNGELFF	TGTGCCAGCAGCCAAGAATCGAGTGGTAACGGGGAGCTGTTTTTT
TRBV5-1	-	-	TRBJ1-4	CASKPGHSNEKLFF	TGCGCCAGCAAACCGGGACATAGTAATGAAAAACTGTTTTTT
TRBV6-1	-	few	TRBJ2-7	CASSEKDDGSEQYF	TGTGCCAGCAGTGAAAAAGATGACGGGAGCGAGCAGTACTTC
TRBV20-1	-	-	TRBJ1-4	CSARRGEKLFF	TGCAGTGCTCGTAGGGGTGAAAAACTGTTTTTT
TRBV15	-	-	TRBJ2-3	CATSKDGPADTQYF	TGTGCCACCAGCAAGGATGGGCCGGCAGATACGCAGTATTTT
TRBV27	-	-	TRBJ2-5	CASSSRSPEETQYF	TGTGCCAGCAGTTCACGGTCACCCGAGGAGACCCAGTACTTC
TRBV6-5	-	-	TRBJ2-2	CASSPARGSTGELFF	TGTGCCAGCAGCCCGGCCAGAGGCTCCACCGGGGAGCTGTTTTTT
TRBV5-6	-	-	TRBJ1-2	CASSFGTSPEGYTF	TGTGCCAGCAGCTTCGGGACATCACCGGAGGGCTACACCTTC
TRBV13	TRBD2	-	TRBJ2-1	CASSTRLAGVNEQFF	TGTGCCAGCAGCACGAGACTAGCGGGAGTCAATGAGCAGTTCTTC
TRBV27	-	-	TRBJ2-5	CASSPIRVNLQETQYF	TGTGCCAGCAGCCCTATCCGGGTCAACTTACAAGAGACCCAGTACTTC
TRBV7-2	-	-	TRBJ2-7	CASSLDGSEGDEQYF	TGTGCCAGCAGCCTAGACGGTAGTGAGGGAGATGAGCAGTACTTC
TRBV28	-	-	TRBJ1-1	CASRSTGWNTEAFF	TGTGCCAGCAGATCCACAGGGTGGAACACTGAAGCTTTCTTT
TRBV6-6	TRBD1	-	TRBJ1-3	CASSRTTGAVGNTIYF	TGTGCCAGCAGCCGCACTACAGGGGCAGTTGGAAACACCATATATTTT
TRBV7-9	-	once	TRBJ1-1	CASQGWDTEAFF	TGTGCCAGTCAGGGCTGGGACACTGAAGCTTTCTTT